This passage covers 21 T cell receptor beta chains from one sample sequenced in a study of identifying expanded T cells in peripheral blood. Sequencing used immunoSEQ multiplex PCR; TCRdb keeps in-frame clones, though not all of them. The data contain over 65,000 clones, 70% to 90% of them singletons. Sequenced sample: blood. All receptors derive from a person between 18 and 75 years old in good health.

The rearrangement joins TRBV4-1 to TRBJ1-1; no clear D. In germline, CDR1 is MGHRA, CDR2 YSYEKL. Trimming took 3 bases from V and 8 from J, leaving 22 bases between them. The CDR3 is 16 residues long. The CDR3 reads CASSQATTRAVPEAFF. The DNA for the CDR3 is TGCGCCAGCAGCCAGGCAACTACTAGGGCGGTCCCAGAAGCTTTCTTT.

This rearrangement joins TRBV19 to TRBJ1-3; no clear D gene. Germline CDR1 and CDR2: LNHDA and SQIVND (reference sequence). V was trimmed by 10 bases and J by 0 bases, leaving 10 bases between them. The CDR3 has 13 amino acids. CDR3 in DNA: TGTGCCACCCACACGAGCTCTGGAAACACCATATATTTT. Translating gives CATHTSSGNTIYF.

The genes are TRBV6-1 and TRBJ1-1; 12 bases are a match to TRBD1. This CDR3 contains 13 residues. With V trimmed by 5 bases and J by 9 bases, 4 bases remained unmatched. Germline V lookup: CDR1 MNHNS, CDR2 SASEGT. The CDR3 here is CASSPGDRGQAFF. The CDR3 DNA reads TGTGCCAGCAGTCCCGGGGACAGGGGGCAAGCTTTCTTT.

V usage is TRBV7-6 and J usage is TRBJ2-2; 8 nucleotides align to TRBD2. The CDR3 has 16 amino acids. Per the germline V gene, CDR1 is SGHVS and CDR2 is FNYEAQ. The V and J ends lost 5 bases and 7 bases, in that order; junction bases with no gene match: 12. The CDR3 region is CASSELAIAGNGELFF. The CDR3 nucleotides read TGTGCCAGCAGCGAGCTGGCTATAGCGGGAAACGGGGAGCTGTTTTTT.

The V call is TRBV7-9, the J call TRBJ1-1; D is possibly TRBD1 (5 bases). CDR3 length: 14 amino acids. The germline V and J ends were trimmed by 6 bases and 4 bases, with 15 bases remaining between them. Germline CDR1 and CDR2: SEHNR and FQNEAQ (reference sequence). This CDR3 is CASSSGLPGTEAFF. DNA for the CDR3: TGTGCCAGCAGTTCAGGGTTACCGGGCACTGAAGCTTTCTTT.

The chain employs TRBV7-3 and TRBJ1-2; D gene uncertain. The CDR3 consists of 17 residues. Trimming stripped 0 bases from V and 3 bases from J, with 17 bases between. CDR1 and CDR2 (germline): SGHTA, FQGTGA. The CDR3 DNA is TGTGCCAGCAGCTTAACAAGCGGAACACCGGGAGACTATGGCTACACCTTC. Translation gives CASSLTSGTPGDYGYTF. Together with reference TRBV7-3 and TRBJ1-2, the CDR3 gives the full variable domain: GAGVSQTPSNKVTEKGKYVELRCDPISGHTALYWYRQSLGQGPEFLIYFQGTGAADDSGLPNDRFFAVRPEGSVSTLKIQRTERGDSAVYLCASSLTSGTPGDYGYTFGSGTRLTVV.

Only a few counts were recorded for this clone. The rearrangement uses TRBV14 and TRBJ1-2; 9 nucleotides align to TRBD1. V lost 2 bases, J lost 8 bases, and 6 bases stayed unmatched. Germline V lookup: CDR1 SGHDN, CDR2 FVKESK. The CDR3 is 14 amino acids. Written as DNA, the CDR3 is TGTGCCAGCAGCCAACTCGGACAGGGGAACGGCTACACCTTC. This codes for CASSQLGQGNGYTF.

The rearrangement uses TRBV7-8 and TRBJ2-5; 8 positions agree with TRBD2. Trimming took 11 bases from V and 5 from J; bases not matched to a gene: 16. The CDR3 has 15 residues. Germline loops: CDR1 SGHVS, CDR2 FQNEAQ. CDR3 nucleotides: TGTGCCCATGGCCGGTTGCGGGGGGCAGGGGAGACCCAGTACTTC. Translating it yields CAHGRLRGAGETQYF.

The rearrangement joins TRBV19 to TRBJ1-4; 9 bases agree with TRBD1. The CDR3 is 15 residues long. Unmatched junction bases numbered 5, after V lost 3 bases and J lost 6 bases. CDR1 is LNHDA, CDR2 SQIVND, per germline (reference sequence). The CDR3 region has the DNA TGTGCCAGTAGTATTGGGGACAGGGCCGATGAAAAACTGTTTTTT. Amino acids: CASSIGDRADEKLFF.

The V and J genes are TRBV27 and TRBJ2-7; 7 nucleotides align to TRBD1. The ends lost 5 bases at V and 0 bases at J; junction bases unmatched: 13. Per germline, CDR1 MNHEY and CDR2 SMNVEV (reference sequence). The CDR3 has 17 residues. The CDR3 protein is CASSPLGRGTVSYEQYF. The DNA for the CDR3 is TGTGCCAGCAGTCCCCTGGGCAGAGGGACAGTCTCCTACGAGCAGTACTTC.

The chain has TRBV4-2 and TRBJ1-1; 9 bases line up with TRBD1. CDR1 is LGHNA, CDR2 YNFKEQ, per germline. The CDR3 runs to 15 residues. The ends lost 4 bases at V and 4 bases at J; junction bases unmatched: 7. This chain's CDR3 is CASSRTTGGGTEAFF. CDR3 nucleotides: TGTGCCAGCAGCCGGACGACAGGGGGAGGCACTGAAGCTTTCTTT.

The chain couples TRBV6-1 to TRBJ1-1; no clear D gene. The V gene lost 2 bases and the J gene lost 10 bases, with 14 bases spanning the gap. Looked up from germline, CDR1 is MNHNS and CDR2 is SASEGT. This CDR3 is built from 13 residues. The CDR3 sequence is CASSEYGESGAFF. In nucleotides, the CDR3 is TGTGCCAGCAGTGAATATGGGGAGAGCGGAGCTTTCTTT.

This clone has a handful of counts. The chain recombines TRBV2 with TRBJ1-5; D is undetermined. Trimming left V 6 bases short and J 3 bases short, with 9 bases between. In germline, CDR1 is SNHLY, CDR2 FYNNEI. The CDR3 covers 13 residues. CDR3 sequence (DNA): TGTGCCAGCAGCTCAAGTCTCAATCAGCCCCAGCATTTT. Amino acids: CASSSSLNQPQHF.

This chain joins TRBV18 and TRBJ2-3; D is possibly TRBD1 or TRBD2 (5 bases each). Germline V gene sequence: CDR1 KGHSH, CDR2 LQKENI. CDR3 length: 15 amino acids. V was shortened by 3 bases and J by 1 base, with 11 bases between the two germline ends. CDR3 nucleotide sequence: TGTGCCAGCTCACCCGCGGGCAGGGGCACAGATACGCAGTATTTT. It yields the protein CASSPAGRGTDTQYF. The complete variable domain, with remaining parts taken from reference TRBV18 and TRBJ2-3, reads NAGVMQNPRHLVRRRGQEARLRCSPMKGHSHVYWYRQLPEEGLKFMVYLQKENIIDESGMPKERFSAEFPKEGPSILRIQQVVRGDSAAYFCASSPAGRGTDTQYFGPGTRLTVL.

This CDR3 is CATLRPPAYGYTF. The CDR3 DNA follows: TGTGCCACCCTTCGGCCGCCCGCCTATGGCTACACCTTC. The chain combines TRBV7-3 with TRBJ1-2, with no clear D. The germline V gene has CDR1 SGHTA and CDR2 FQGTGA. CDR3 length: 13 residues. Trimming took off 10 bases at V and 4 bases at J, with 16 bases between the two ends.

V is TRBV11-2 and J is TRBJ2-1; D remains unclear. The CDR3 consists of 16 residues. The V and J ends lost 1 base and 0 bases respectively, with 10 bases between them. Per the germline V gene, CDR1 is SGHAT and CDR2 is FQNNGV. The CDR3 loop is CASSLALGSSYNEQFF. CDR3 nucleotides: TGTGCCAGCAGCTTAGCACTTGGTTCCTCCTACAATGAGCAGTTCTTC.

This clone was counted a single time. The V call is TRBV7-3, the J call TRBJ2-7; a weak D match, TRBD1 (6 bases). Trimming cost V 2 bases and J 3 bases, with 14 bases left between them. The CDR3 contains 15 residues. Germline CDR1 is SGHTA and CDR2 is FQGTGA. The CDR3 protein is CASSLVQGSGYEQYF. In DNA, the CDR3 is TGTGCCAGCAGCTTAGTTCAGGGGTCTGGCTACGAGCAGTACTTC.

The rearrangement links TRBV2 to TRBJ2-7, with D possibly being TRBD2 (6 bases). The CDR3 is 14 amino acids. Germline V gives CDR1 SNHLY, CDR2 FYNNEI. Trimming cost V 6 bases and J 0 bases, with 12 bases left between them. The CDR3 reads CASSPDGSSYEQYF. The CDR3 nucleotides read TGTGCCAGCAGCCCGGACGGGAGCTCCTACGAGCAGTACTTC. Full variable domain (remainder filled in from reference TRBV2 and TRBJ2-7): EPEVTQTPSHQVTQMGQEVILRCVPISNHLYFYWYRQILGQKVEFLVSFYNNEISEKSEIFDDQFSVERPDGSNFTLKIRSTKLEDSAMYFCASSPDGSSYEQYFGPGTRLTVT.

This clone was picked up one time. The J gene is TRBJ2-3, the V gene TRBV14; D may be TRBD1 or TRBD2 (5 bases each). V was cut by 1 base and J by 8 bases, with 16 bases left in between. The CDR3 runs to 15 residues. Germline lookup yields CDR1 SGHDN and CDR2 FVKESK. CDR3 residues: CASSQATGRSSTQYF. In DNA, the CDR3 is TGTGCCAGCAGCCAAGCGACGGGACGGAGTTCTACGCAGTATTTT. Looking up the rest from reference TRBV14 and TRBJ2-3 gives the full variable domain: EAGVTQFPSHSVIEKGQTVTLRCDPISGHDNLYWYRRVMGKEIKFLLHFVKESKQDESGMPNNRFLAERTGGTYSTLKVQPAELEDSGVYFCASSQATGRSSTQYFGPGTRLTVL.

The chain combines TRBV27 with TRBJ1-1; perhaps TRBD1 as D (5 bases). Trimming removed 3 bases from V and 4 bases from J, with 18 bases in between. CDR3 length: 16 amino acids. Germline-derived CDR1 and CDR2 are MNHEY and SMNVEV (reference sequence). CDR3 sequence: CASSLTRKSQGTEAFF. CDR3 DNA sequence: TGTGCCAGCAGTTTGACCCGAAAGTCCCAGGGCACTGAAGCTTTCTTT.

This rearrangement joins TRBV6-6 to TRBJ1-5; D gene ambiguous. V lost 6 bases and J lost 3, with 18 bases in between. CDR3 length: 16 residues. Germline CDR1 is MNHNY and CDR2 is SVGAGI (reference sequence). DNA for the CDR3: TGTGCCAGCAGCCCCCGGACGGATAGGATCAATCAGCCCCAGCATTTT. Translated, it gives CASSPRTDRINQPQHF.